This TCR beta chain was recovered during a study of PD-1 blockade in classical Hodgkin lymphoma (dated by TCRdb to the early 2020s). Looking at the study overall: Nivolumab dosing was 3 mg/kg intravenously every 2 weeks, continuing until either disease progression or unacceptable toxicity. To define a peripheral blood immune signature of response to PD-1 blockade in classical Hodgkin lymphoma, the study combined TCR beta sequencing with CyTOF.

Genomic DNA was isolated using the Qiagen DNeasy kit from unsorted PBMCs as well as from negatively selected CD4+ and CD8+ fractions. TCR beta CDR3 regions were subjected to amplification by immunoSEQ multiplex PCR with primers that anneal to V and J segments. A synthetic immune receptor repertoire was used to minimize amplification bias, and any residual bias was removed computationally once sequencing was done. Per the original workflow: Custom Python scripts were used to quantify repertoire diversity as the Shannon entropy index. Unsorted, CD4+ and CD8+ repertoires were examined separately, except in combined analyses, for which CD4+ and CD8+ sequences were merged in silico. A clone counted as expanded when the clone's frequency after treatment rose at least 2-fold relative to C1D1, and clones undetected at baseline were given a pseudocount of 0.5. Clones with 0 or 1 copy at C1D1 were classified as singleton clones, and clones with 2 or more copies were classified as non-singleton clones. Clones expanded in unsorted samples were annotated as CD4+, CD8+ or unknown by matching protein sequences in sorted samples from the same patient. Wilcoxon tests on paired samples were used to test diversity changes from C1D1 to C4D1. The source is immuneACCESS, and TCRdb retained only in-frame sequences with V and J called. Part of the clones is not carried over; for the studies checked, unresolved V genes explain less than half of this, and the remainder is unexplained. For V, J and clone size, that table is used; D and trimming come from the DNA. This sample is represented by 35,000 to 50,000 clones; over 60% of them were singletons. Under 25% of the sample comes from the top ten.

This specimen's time point label, interpreted: cycle 1 day 1 (C1D1), immediately before nivolumab initiation. Relapse after autologous stem cell transplantation had occurred in all trial patients, and cohorts A, B and C were distinguished by prior brentuximab vedotin exposure. A total of fewer than 65 patients with relapsed/refractory classical Hodgkin lymphoma made up the trial cohort, and each patient's best overall response was complete response, partial response or progressive disease. Single-agent nivolumab was administered to trial patients in the multi-cohort phase II CheckMate 205 trial. An independent review committee assessed best overall response by applying the 2007 International Working Group response criteria. Trial PBMCs were obtained immediately prior to nivolumab initiation (C1D1) and on therapy at cycle 2 day 1 and cycle 4 day 1. Peripheral blood was collected in 8 mL Vacutainer Cell Preparation Tubes, from which PBMCs were isolated by centrifugation and then cryopreserved.

This clone was found a few times. What antigen it recognizes has not been identified. Base qualities were left out, and no much larger clone turns up one base away. From cysteine to phenylalanine, the CDR3 is 15 amino acids long. This entry keeps only the CDR3 DNA: 45 bases, framed from base 1. From a lookup of the germline V gene, CDR1 and CDR2 are SGHRS and YFSETQ. V lost 4 bases and J lost 8 bases, and the count of bases not matched to a germline gene is 14. Findings and caveats that apply to the study as a whole: Among trial patients, those achieving complete response had baseline diversity similar to that of newly diagnosed patients, while diversity was significantly lower in partial responders and progressors. Newly diagnosed patients were reported to have lower baseline TCR diversity than healthy donors, and relapsed/refractory patients were reported to have lower baseline TCR diversity still. Patients starting nivolumab less than 1 year after ASCT had lower diversity and were excluded from later analyses to avoid confounding by immune reconstitution. A significant rise by C4D1 was seen in CD4+ but not CD8+ TCR diversity (p=0.0027 vs p=0.16), with the rise being most apparent in complete responders (p=0.02). The study was limited to a single clinical trial cohort, and causes of repertoire differences, possibly disease activity or prior therapy, remained undefined.

This TCR derives from a human donor with classical Hodgkin lymphoma. The V and J segments used are TRBV5-1 and TRBJ1-2; 7 central bases correspond to TRBD1. This specimen consisted of peripheral blood mononuclear cells (PBMCs), obtained at baseline. CDR3 protein: CASSPQGQPRWGYTF. The DNA sequence is given as TGCGCCAGCAGCCCACAGGGACAGCCCAGGTGGGGCTACACCTTC.